This T cell receptor beta chain emerged from a study of T cell responses to AZD1222 COVID-19 vaccine. Study findings and constraints: Repertoire collection took place solely once the T cell response had peaked. A rise in Spike-specific TCR breadth and depth followed two AZD1222 doses. The donors showed a predominance of white British ancestry and of females, with possible underestimation of clonal diversity.

Data came from immunoSEQ multiplex PCR; TCRdb stores just in-frame clones and leaves some out. This sample has approximately 100,000 clones, with roughly 86% found just once. Germline V gives CDR1 MNHNS, CDR2 SASEGT. The CDR3 sequence is 15 residues long. V lost 3 bases, J lost 4 bases, and 15 bases lay in between. Comment on this clone: Its target is unknown.

The gene calls are TRBV6-1 and TRBJ1-2; maybe TRBD1 (5 bases). The receptor was isolated from an adult who received the MenACWY meningococcal vaccine as a control. This sample comprised peripheral blood, obtained 28 days after the second dose of the MenACWY control vaccine. The CDR3 sequence is CASSDAGRATYGYTF. The DNA of the CDR3 is TGTGCCAGCAGTGACGCAGGGCGGGCGACCTATGGCTACACCTTC.